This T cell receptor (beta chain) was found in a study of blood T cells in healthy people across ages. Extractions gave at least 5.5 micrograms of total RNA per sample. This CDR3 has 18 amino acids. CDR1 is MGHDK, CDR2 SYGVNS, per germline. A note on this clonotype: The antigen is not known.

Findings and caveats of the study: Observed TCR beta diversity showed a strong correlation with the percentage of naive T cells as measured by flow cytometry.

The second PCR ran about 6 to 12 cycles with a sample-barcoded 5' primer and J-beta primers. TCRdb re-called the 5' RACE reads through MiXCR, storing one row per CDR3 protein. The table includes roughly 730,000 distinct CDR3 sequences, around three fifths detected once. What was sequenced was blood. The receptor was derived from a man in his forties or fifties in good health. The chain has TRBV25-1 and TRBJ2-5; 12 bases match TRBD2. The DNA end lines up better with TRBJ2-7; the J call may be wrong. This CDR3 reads CASKGGIATSGSGYEQYF. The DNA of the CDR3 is TGTGCCAGCAAGGGTGGAATAGCGACTAGCGGGAGTGGCTACGAGCAGTACTTC.